The clone carrying this T cell receptor beta chain appeared many times. This CDR3 region has 15 residues. V was clipped by 3 bases and J by 0 bases, with 10 bases between them. Germline V gene lookup returns CDR1 SGHRS and CDR2 YFSETQ. This record belongs to a study of neurological immune-mediated disorders. 5'RACE generated cDNA with 10-nucleotide random UMIs. A single record per CDR3 protein comes from TCRdb applying MiXCR to the 5' RACE reads. This table holds tens of thousands of distinct CDR3 sequences, about 12% found once. This chain uses TRBV5-1 with TRBJ2-1; the D is unclear. The origin of this receptor is a woman aged 55 to 70 with HTLV-1-associated myelopathy (HAM/TSP). The source material was PBMCs. CDR3 sequence (DNA): TGCGCCAGCAGCTCACAGCAGAGCTCCTACAATGAGCAGTTCTTC. Translating gives CASSSQQSSYNEQFF.